This T cell receptor beta chain was identified during a study of T-cell reconstitution after alpha-beta-depleted transplantation in children. This clonotype showed up many times. Unique molecular identifiers were incorporated when the TCRbeta library was constructed. From the PCR reads, TCRdb called clonotypes with MiXCR, one entry per CDR3 protein. The table lists 200,000 to 300,000 distinct CDR3 sequences, about 12% of them singletons. The CDR3 is 13 amino acids. V lost 4 bases and J lost 5, with 8 bases in between. The rearrangement joins TRBV12-3 or TRBV12-4 to TRBJ2-2; D is ambiguous. Material: PBMCs from the stem cell graft donor, obtained from the stem cell graft. The receptor was derived from a human donor who donated a stem cell graft to a child with acute lymphoblastic leukemia. The CDR3 DNA sequence: TGTGCCAGCAGTTGGGTTGGGACCGGGGAGCTGTTTTTT. This encodes CASSWVGTGELFF.